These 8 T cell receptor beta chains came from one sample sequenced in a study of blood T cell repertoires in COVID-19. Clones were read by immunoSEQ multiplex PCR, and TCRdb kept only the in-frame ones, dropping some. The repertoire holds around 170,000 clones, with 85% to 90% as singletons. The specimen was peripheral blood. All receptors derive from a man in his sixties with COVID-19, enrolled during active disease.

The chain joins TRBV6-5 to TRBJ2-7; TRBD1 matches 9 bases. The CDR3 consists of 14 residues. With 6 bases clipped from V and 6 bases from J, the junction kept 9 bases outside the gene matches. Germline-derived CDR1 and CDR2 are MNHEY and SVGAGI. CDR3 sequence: CASSTGQGRLEQYF. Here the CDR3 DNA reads TGTGCCAGCAGCACCGGACAGGGGAGGCTCGAGCAGTACTTC.

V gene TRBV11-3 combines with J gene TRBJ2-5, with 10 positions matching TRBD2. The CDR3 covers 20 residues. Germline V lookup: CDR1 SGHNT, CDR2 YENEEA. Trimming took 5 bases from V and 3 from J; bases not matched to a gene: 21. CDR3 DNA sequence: TGTGCCAGCAGCCCCTACTGGGGGACAGAAGGACTAGCGGAAGAAGAGACCCAGTACTTC. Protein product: CASSPYWGTEGLAEEETQYF.

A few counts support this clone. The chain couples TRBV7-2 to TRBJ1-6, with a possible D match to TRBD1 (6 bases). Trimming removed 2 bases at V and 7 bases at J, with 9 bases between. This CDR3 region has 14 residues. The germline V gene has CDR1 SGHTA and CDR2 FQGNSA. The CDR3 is CASSLLQGNSPLHF. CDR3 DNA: TGTGCCAGCAGCTTACTACAGGGAAATTCACCCCTCCACTTT.

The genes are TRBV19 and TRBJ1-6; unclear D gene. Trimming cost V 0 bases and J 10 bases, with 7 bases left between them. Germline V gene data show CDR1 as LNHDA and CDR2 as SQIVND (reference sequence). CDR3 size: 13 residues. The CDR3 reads CASSIDPRSPLHF. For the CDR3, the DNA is TGTGCCAGTAGTATAGATCCGAGATCACCCCTCCACTTT.

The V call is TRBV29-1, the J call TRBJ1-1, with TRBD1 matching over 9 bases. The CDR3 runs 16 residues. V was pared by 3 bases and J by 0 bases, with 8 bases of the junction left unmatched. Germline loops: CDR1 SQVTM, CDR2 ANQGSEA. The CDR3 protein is CSVDSGQGGMNTEAFF. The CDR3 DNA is TGCAGCGTTGATTCGGGACAGGGCGGGATGAACACTGAAGCTTTCTTT.

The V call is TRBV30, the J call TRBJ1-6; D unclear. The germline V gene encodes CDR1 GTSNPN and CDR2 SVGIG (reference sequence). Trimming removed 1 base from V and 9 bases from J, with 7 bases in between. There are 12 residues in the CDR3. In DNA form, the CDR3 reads TGTGCCTGGAGTGGAGTGAGTTCACCCCTCCACTTT. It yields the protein CAWSGVSSPLHF.

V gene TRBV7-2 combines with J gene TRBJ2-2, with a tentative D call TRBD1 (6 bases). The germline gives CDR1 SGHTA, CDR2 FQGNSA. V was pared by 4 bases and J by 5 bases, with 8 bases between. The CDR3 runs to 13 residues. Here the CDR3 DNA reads TGTGCCAGCAGCTCACAGGGTACCGGGGAGCTGTTTTTT. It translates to CASSSQGTGELFF.

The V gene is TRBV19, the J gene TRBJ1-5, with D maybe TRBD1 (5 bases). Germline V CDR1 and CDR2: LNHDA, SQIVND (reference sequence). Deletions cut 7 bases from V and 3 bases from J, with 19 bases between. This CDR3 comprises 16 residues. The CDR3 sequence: CASIRRSGGVNQPQHF. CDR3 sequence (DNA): TGTGCCAGTATACGACGGTCTGGAGGGGTCAATCAGCCCCAGCATTTT. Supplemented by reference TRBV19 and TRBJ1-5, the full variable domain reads DGGITQSPKYLFRKEGQNVTLSCEQNLNHDAMYWYRQDPGQGLRLIYYSQIVNDFQKGDIAEGYSVSREKKESFPLTVTSAQKNPTAFYLCASIRRSGGVNQPQHFGDGTRLSIL.